Listed here are 2 T cell receptor beta chains from one sample, sequenced in a study of metastatic and nonmetastatic thyroid tumors. Treatment of any kind had been given to no patient before thyroid surgery. TCRdb recomputed clones from the PCR reads via MiXCR. The repertoire includes roughly 13,000 clones, approximately 26% of them detected once, and 15% to 20% sits in the top ten. Sample: tumor tissue. These receptor sequences come from a female donor with papillary thyroid cancer or a benign thyroid nodule (not recorded which). Some clones in this sample may be carry-over from other donors' samples.

This clone was seen a few times. The V call is TRBV6-5, the J call TRBJ2-6, with D possibly being TRBD1 or TRBD2 (5 bases each). Germline V gene data show CDR1 as MNHEY and CDR2 as SVGAGI. The length of the CDR3 is 16 residues. The V gene lost 0 bases and the J gene lost 4 bases, with 10 bases spanning the gap. In nucleotides, the CDR3 is TGTGCCAGCAGTTACTCTGCCGGGGCCGGGGCCAACGTCCTGACTTTC. Amino acids: CASSYSAGAGANVLTF.

This clone was seen at least ten times. V usage is TRBV3-1 and J usage is TRBJ1-3; D might be TRBD1 (6 bases). V shed 0 bases and J shed 4 bases, with 7 bases lying between them. The CDR3 sequence is 14 residues long. CDR1 and CDR2 (germline): LGHDT, YNNKEL (reference sequence). This CDR3 is CASSQEGQGNTIYF. DNA of the CDR3: TGTGCCAGCAGCCAAGAAGGACAGGGAAACACCATATATTTT.